The clone carrying this T cell receptor beta chain was observed many times. Data came from immunoSEQ multiplex PCR; TCRdb stores just in-frame clones and leaves some out. The data hold under 250,000 clones, with around 84% observed a single time. This entry is derived from a study of blood T cell repertoires in COVID-19. The CDR3 runs 14 residues. V gave up 1 base and J gave up 7 bases, with 10 bases separating them. Germline values: CDR1 LGHDT, CDR2 YNNKEL (reference sequence). The sequence came from a woman aged 40 to 55 who had recovered from COVID-19. Sequencing input: peripheral blood. The chain recombines TRBV3-1 (or the pseudogene TRBV3-2) with TRBJ1-4; a possible D gene is TRBD1 (5 bases). Here the CDR3 reads CASSQGTGVEKLFF. CDR3 DNA: TGTGCCAGCAGCCAAGGGACGGGGGTTGAAAAACTGTTTTTT.